The clone carrying this T cell receptor (beta chain) has only a few counts. Its antigen is as yet unknown. Stated time point: late sampling 161 to 241 days after vaccination in a few convalescent patients. Described treatment: approximately nine-day PBMC culture with coronavirus spike peptide pools or control peptides (ViraFEST assay). This sample was taken from a study of vaccination and CD4 T cells after COVID-19. Once obtained from cultured CD4+ T cells, the DNA was sequenced using the Oncomine TCR Beta short-read assay. Each CDR3 protein gets one entry after TCRdb re-called the PCR reads with MiXCR. The sample holds about 21,000 distinct CDR3 sequences, around 42% seen once. This receptor was taken from a human donor who had recovered from COVID-19. This specimen was CD4+ T cells from blood, cultured in vitro, taken about 7 months after SARS-CoV-2 vaccination.

The CDR3 sequence is CASSSWTSQETQYF. The CDR3 DNA sequence: TGTGCCAGCAGTTCCTGGACTAGCCAGGAGACCCAGTACTTC. V usage is TRBV27 and J usage is TRBJ2-5, with 8 bases that match TRBD2. Germline trimming cut 4 bases from V and 5 bases from J; bases unmatched to any gene: 6. From germline, CDR1 is MNHEY and CDR2 SMNVEV (reference sequence). The CDR3 runs 14 residues.